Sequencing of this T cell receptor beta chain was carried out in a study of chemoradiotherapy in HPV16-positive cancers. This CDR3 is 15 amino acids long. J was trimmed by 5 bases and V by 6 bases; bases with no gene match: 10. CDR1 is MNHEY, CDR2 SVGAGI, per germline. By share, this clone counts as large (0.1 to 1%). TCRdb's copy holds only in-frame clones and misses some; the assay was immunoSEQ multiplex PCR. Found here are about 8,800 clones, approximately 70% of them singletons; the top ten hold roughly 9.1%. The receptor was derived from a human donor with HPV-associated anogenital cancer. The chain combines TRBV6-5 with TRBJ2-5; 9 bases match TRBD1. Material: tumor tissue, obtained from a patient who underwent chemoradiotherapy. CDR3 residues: CASRAAGTGLETQYF. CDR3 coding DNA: TGTGCCAGCAGGGCTGCCGGGACAGGGCTGGAGACCCAGTACTTC.